This T cell receptor (beta chain) originates from a study of T cell responses to AZD1222 COVID-19 vaccine. As to this clone: Its antigen is as yet unknown.

The study, taken as a whole, reports: Spike-specific TCR breadth rose after two AZD1222 doses, and depth rose as well.

Method: immunoSEQ multiplex PCR; TCRdb's copy keeps in-frame clones and lacks some. This repertoire shows about 120,000 clones, about 87% found once; its top ten account for 12%. Trimming removed 0 bases at V and 9 bases at J, with 2 bases between. CDR1 ENHRY and CDR2 SYGVKD come from the germline V gene. CDR3 length: 11 residues. The rearrangement joins TRBV10-3 to TRBJ2-2, with unresolved D. The sequences come from peripheral blood, collected on day 0 of AZD1222 vaccination. The receptor's source is an adult in good health. This chain's CDR3 is CAISESRELFF. CDR3 in DNA: TGTGCCATCAGTGAGTCGAGGGAGCTGTTTTTT.